The 10 T cell receptor beta chains presented below share a single source sample, sequenced in a study of shared clonotypes between healthy human individuals. Produced via immunoSEQ multiplex PCR; TCRdb's table is partial and in-frame only. Among approximately 2,300,000 clones listed, 85% to 95% were seen once. The sample consisted of naive CD4+ T cells from PBMCs. Subset specified: CD45RA+ positively selected. These receptors were collected from a young man in good health. Some clones in this sample may be carry-over from other donors' samples.

J is TRBJ1-1 and V is TRBV5-1, with 8 bases fitting TRBD1. J lost 1 base, V lost 7 bases, and 6 bases had no gene match. The germline gives CDR1 SGHRS, CDR2 YFSETQ. The CDR3 extends over 14 amino acids. The CDR3 DNA reads TGCGCCAGCGGTCTGCAGGGGGCGAACACTGAAGCTTTCTTT. It codes for CASGLQGANTEAFF.

The gene calls are TRBV28 and TRBJ1-2; 8 bases agree with TRBD1. The V gene's germline CDR1 is MDHEN and CDR2 SYDVKM. This CDR3 comprises 13 residues. V trimming: 9 bases; J trimming: 8 bases; junction bases outside the gene matches: 11. CDR3 loop: CASSSGGARGYTF. DNA for the CDR3: TGTGCCAGTTCCTCAGGGGGCGCCAGGGGCTACACCTTC.

J is TRBJ1-4 and V is TRBV5-4, with D unresolved. Germline V gene sequence: CDR1 SGHNT, CDR2 YYREEE (reference sequence). The germline V and J ends were trimmed by 4 bases and 3 bases, with 13 bases remaining between them. This CDR3 is built from 15 residues. The CDR3 loop is CASSTQREANEKLFF. The CDR3 bases are TGTGCCAGCAGCACCCAGCGCGAGGCTAATGAAAAACTGTTTTTT.

The chain employs TRBV7-6 and TRBJ1-3; D gene unclear. Trimming shortened V by 0 bases and J by 0 bases, and 9 bases separated the two germline ends. This CDR3 comprises 16 residues. Germline V gives CDR1 SGHVS, CDR2 FNYEAQ. CDR3 residues: CASSLARTTSGNTIYF. In DNA form, the CDR3 reads TGTGCCAGCAGCTTAGCTCGGACTACCTCTGGAAACACCATATATTTT.

The chain couples TRBV28 to TRBJ2-2; D is unresolved. Trimming shortened V by 10 bases and J by 2 bases, and 26 bases separated the two germline ends. Germline CDR1 and CDR2: MDHEN and SYDVKM. The CDR3 has 18 residues. CDR3 nucleotides: TGTGCCACCCGTACCCCGAGCCGCGAACGCACTAACACCGGGGAGCTGTTTTTT. Amino acids: CATRTPSRERTNTGELFF.

The chain recombines TRBV19 with TRBJ2-7; the D call may be TRBD1 or TRBD2 (5 bases each). V was clipped by 2 bases and J by 3 bases, with 14 bases between them. In germline, CDR1 is LNHDA, CDR2 SQIVND (reference sequence). The CDR3 has 15 residues. CDR3 nucleotides: TGTGCCAGTAGTATATCCGGGGCTCTAGTCTACGAGCAGTACTTC. This codes for CASSISGALVYEQYF.

The chain is built from TRBV7-6 and TRBJ2-5; 9 bases agree with TRBD1. This CDR3 is built from 13 residues. Trimming at V came to 5 bases and at J to 5 bases, leaving 3 bases not matched to a gene. The germline CDR1 and CDR2 sequences are SGHVS and FNYEAQ. The CDR3 coding sequence is TGTGCCAGCAGCCTGGACAGGGGCGAGACCCAGTACTTC. This encodes CASSLDRGETQYF.

This clone was detected only once. Other DNA sequences within the sample encode an identical CDR3. The chain joins TRBV27 to TRBJ1-4; D remains ambiguous. Germline CDR1 reads MNHEY; CDR2 reads SMNVEV (reference sequence). Trimming left V 5 bases short and J 4 bases short, with 11 bases between. This CDR3 is 14 amino acids long. DNA of the CDR3: TGTGCCAGCAGTCGTGGGAGGTTTAATGAAAAACTGTTTTTT. Its protein product is CASSRGRFNEKLFF. The entire variable domain, with the rest obtained from reference TRBV27 and TRBJ1-4, is as follows: EAQVTQNPRYLITVTGKKLTVTCSQNMNHEYMSWYRQDPGLGLRQIYYSMNVEVTDKGDVPEGYKVSRKEKRNFPLILESPSPNQTSLYFCASSRGRFNEKLFFGSGTQLSVL.

The gene calls are TRBV28 and TRBJ1-5, with 7 bases aligning to TRBD1. Trimming took 6 bases from V and 7 from J; bases not matched to a gene: 12. This CDR3 is 15 amino acids long. Germline values: CDR1 MDHEN, CDR2 SYDVKM. The CDR3 reads CASRGGRGLGQPQHF. The CDR3 coding sequence is TGTGCCAGCAGGGGAGGCAGGGGGTTGGGACAGCCCCAGCATTTT. The variable domain in full, completed from reference TRBV28 and TRBJ1-5, reads DVKVTQSSRYLVKRTGEKVFLECVQDMDHENMFWYRQDPGLGLRLIYFSYDVKMKEKGDIPEGYSVSREKKERFSLILESASTNQTSMYLCASRGGRGLGQPQHFGDGTRLSIL.

CDR3 DNA: TGTGCCAGCAGCTTAGGCTTAAGTGCGGGCTCCTACAATGAGCAGTTCTTC. Translation gives CASSLGLSAGSYNEQFF. The chain has TRBV7-3 and TRBJ2-1, with D possibly matching TRBD2 (5 bases). The CDR3 sequence is 17 residues long. The germline V gene has CDR1 SGHTA and CDR2 FQGTGA. V lost 2 bases and J 0 bases, leaving 14 bases between the germline ends. The entire variable domain, with the rest obtained from reference TRBV7-3 and TRBJ2-1, is as follows: GAGVSQTPSNKVTEKGKYVELRCDPISGHTALYWYRQSLGQGPEFLIYFQGTGAADDSGLPNDRFFAVRPEGSVSTLKIQRTERGDSAVYLCASSLGLSAGSYNEQFFGPGTRLTVL.